The 18 T cell receptor beta chains below all came from one sample that was sequenced in a study of T cells in Graves' hyperthyroidism and ophthalmopathy. The CDR3 regions of TCR beta were amplified from RNA transcripts. HTBI primers were used for first-round RT-PCR of the TCR CDR3. A single record per CDR3 protein comes from TCRdb applying MiXCR to the multiplex PCR reads. Of 500,000 or so distinct CDR3 sequences in the sample, roughly 18% were seen once. The sequenced sample consisted of blood. The receptors shown here come from a woman aged 18 to 35 with Graves' ophthalmopathy.

This clonotype has at least ten counts. This rearrangement joins TRBV24-1 to TRBJ2-5; D might be TRBD1 (6 bases). V lost 1 base to trimming and J lost 0 bases, with 8 bases between them. Per the germline V gene, CDR1 is KGHDR and CDR2 is SFDVKD. The CDR3 extends over 15 amino acids. The CDR3 protein is CATSDFTGNQETQYF. The CDR3 coding sequence is TGTGCCACCAGTGATTTCACAGGGAACCAAGAGACCCAGTACTTC.

This clonotype was recorded a few times. A junction boundary mismatches the germline segment, possibly from a read error. The V gene is TRBV12-3 or TRBV12-4, the J gene TRBJ2-2; 9 positions match TRBD1. This CDR3 is built from 15 residues. CDR3 in DNA: TGTGCCAACAGTCAAGGACAGGGGTACGCCGGGGAGCTGTTTTTT. It specifies CANSQGQGYAGELFF.

This clonotype was counted at least ten times. V and J are TRBV4-1 and TRBJ2-5; D remains unclear. Trimming removed 2 bases from V and 0 bases from J, with 10 bases in between. CDR3 length equals 15 residues. Germline lookup yields CDR1 MGHRA and CDR2 YSYEKL. Here the CDR3 DNA reads TGCGCCAGCAGCCAATCCAGACCGAACCAAGAGACCCAGTACTTC. Residues: CASSQSRPNQETQYF.

CDR3 region: CASSLSASGYTDTQYF. The DNA of the CDR3 is TGTGCCAGCAGTTTGTCTGCCAGCGGATACACAGATACGCAGTATTTT. The genes are TRBV27 and TRBJ2-3; weak D call: TRBD2 (5 bases). CDR1 and CDR2 (germline): MNHEY, SMNVEV (reference sequence). This CDR3 region has 16 residues. Trimming removed 3 bases from V and 2 bases from J, with 15 bases in between.

The chain recombines TRBV28 with TRBJ1-5; 9 bases match TRBD1. The V gene end was trimmed by 3 bases and the J gene end by 2 bases; junction bases not matched to a gene: 2. The CDR3 loop spans 15 amino acids. CDR1 and CDR2 from the germline V gene are MDHEN and SYDVKM. The CDR3 region has the DNA TGTGCCAGCAGTTTCAGGACAGGGGGCAATCAGCCCCAGCATTTT. Protein sequence: CASSFRTGGNQPQHF.

This clonotype was seen many times. The chain has TRBV27 and TRBJ1-2; TRBD1 aligns across 9 bases. CDR1 and CDR2 from the germline V gene are MNHEY and SMNVEV (reference sequence). With 5 bases clipped from V and 7 bases from J, the junction kept 14 bases outside the gene matches. This CDR3 region has 16 residues. CDR3 nucleotides: TGTGCCAGCAGTCGATACTCCGGGACAGGGTCGGCTGGCTACACCTTC. Translation: CASSRYSGTGSAGYTF.

The chain has TRBV19 and TRBJ2-7, with a weak D call TRBD1 (5 bases). The CDR3 is made up of 14 amino acids. Deletions cut 5 bases from V and 1 base from J, with 12 bases between. Germline V lookup: CDR1 LNHDA, CDR2 SQIVND (reference sequence). The CDR3 nucleotides are TGTGCCAGTAGTGAGGACATCCAATCCTACGAGCAGTACTTC. Amino acids: CASSEDIQSYEQYF. Full variable domain (rest looked up from reference TRBV19 and TRBJ2-7): DGGITQSPKYLFRKEGQNVTLSCEQNLNHDAMYWYRQDPGQGLRLIYYSQIVNDFQKGDIAEGYSVSREKKESFPLTVTSAQKNPTAFYLCASSEDIQSYEQYFGPGTRLTVT.

This clonotype has a count of ten or more. The chain uses TRBV3-1 and TRBJ2-2; 7 bases agree with TRBD2. The CDR3 loop spans 14 amino acids. Germline V gene sequence: CDR1 LGHDT, CDR2 YNNKEL (reference sequence). V dropped 1 base and J dropped 9; count of bases not matched to a gene: 5. The CDR3 loop reads CASSQGQRDRELFF. The DNA of the CDR3 is TGTGCCAGCAGCCAAGGCCAGCGGGACCGGGAGCTGTTTTTT.

This clonotype has a count of ten or more. This sequence joins TRBV5-1 and TRBJ2-7; D may be TRBD1 (5 bases). CDR1 is SGHRS, CDR2 YFSETQ, per germline. The CDR3 runs 12 residues. The V and J ends lost 0 bases and 9 bases respectively, with 10 bases between them. In DNA, the CDR3 is TGCGCCAGCAGCTTGGAAGGGGCAGGGCAGTACTTC. Translated, it gives CASSLEGAGQYF.

This clonotype was detected ten times or more. The gene calls are TRBV30 and TRBJ1-1, with D perhaps TRBD1 (5 bases). This CDR3 has 15 amino acids. Trimming removed 4 bases from V and 3 bases from J, with 18 bases in between. The germline CDR1 and CDR2 sequences are GTSNPN and SVGIG (reference sequence). The DNA for the CDR3 is TGTGCCTGGAACAACCGAGGGGTGGGGGACACTGAAGCTTTCTTT. Protein sequence: CAWNNRGVGDTEAFF.

Regarding this clonotype: A much larger clone lies one base from this, so it may be a read error. The genes are TRBV7-2 and TRBJ1-6; no definite D call. The CDR3 length is 13 residues. Germline V gene data show CDR1 as SGHTA and CDR2 as FQGNSA. The CDR3, as DNA: TGTGCCAGCAGCTTATCTACTTATTCACCCCCCCACTTT. Translation gives CASSLSTYSPPHF.

This clonotype was recorded many times. The rearrangement links TRBV29-1 to TRBJ1-2; tentatively, D is TRBD1 (6 bases). This CDR3 is 13 amino acids long. In germline, CDR1 is SQVTM, CDR2 ANQGSEA. V lost 2 bases to trimming and J lost 4 bases, with 11 bases between them. The CDR3 sequence: CSVEPTGLYGYTF. CDR3 DNA: TGCAGCGTTGAACCCACAGGGCTCTATGGCTACACCTTC. The variable domain in full, completed from reference TRBV29-1 and TRBJ1-2, reads SAVISQKPSRDICQRGTSLTIQCQVDSQVTMMFWYRQQPGQSLTLIATANQGSEATYESGFVIDKFPISRPNLTFSTLTVSNMSPEDSSIYLCSVEPTGLYGYTFGSGTRLTVV.

For this clonotype: A read error may explain this, as a much larger clone is one base away. The V and J genes are TRBV11-2 and TRBJ2-5; TRBD1 is a possible D gene (6 bases). The germline V gene has CDR1 SGHAT and CDR2 FQNNGV. The length of the CDR3 is 14 residues. CDR3 nucleotides: TGTGCCAGCAGACCCGACAGGCTCTCAGAGGCCCAGTACTTC. This encodes CASRPDRLSEAQYF. The variable domain in full, completed from reference TRBV11-2 and TRBJ2-5, reads EAGVAQSPRYKIIEKRQSVAFWCNPISGHATLYWYQQILGQGPKLLIQFQNNGVVDDSQLPKDRFSAERLKGVDSTLKIQPAKLEDSAVYLCASRPDRLSEAQYFGPGTRLLVL.

The J gene is TRBJ1-5, the V gene TRBV6-1, with D tentatively TRBD1 (6 bases). Germline V CDR1 and CDR2: MNHNS, SASEGT. The CDR3 is 13 residues long. V lost 11 bases and J 4 bases, leaving 15 bases between the germline ends. The CDR3 bases are TGTGCCGCAGCGAGGACAGTTAATCAGCCCCAGCATTTT. Amino acids: CAAARTVNQPQHF.

In its sample, this clonotype was seen many times. The V call is TRBV30, the J call TRBJ1-2; D possibly corresponds to TRBD1 (5 bases). V was shortened by 3 bases and J by 2 bases, with 10 bases between the two germline ends. Germline CDR1 GTSNPN, CDR2 SVGIG (reference sequence). There are 13 residues in the CDR3. The CDR3 bases are TGTGCCTGGAGCCCGGACATGAACTATGGCTACACCTTC. It yields the protein CAWSPDMNYGYTF.

The sample holds many counts of this clonotype. V gene TRBV12-3 or TRBV12-4 combines with J gene TRBJ2-3, with 12 bases matching TRBD2. The V segment lost 6 bases and the J segment 9 bases; nucleotides outside the gene matches: 7. This CDR3 is 14 amino acids long. The CDR3 loop reads CASSPTSGSGTQYF. Written as DNA, the CDR3 is TGTGCCAGCAGCCCGACTAGCGGGAGTGGGACGCAGTATTTT.

This chain connects TRBV6-1 to TRBJ2-2, with 8 bases aligning to TRBD1. J lost 6 bases, V lost 5 bases, and 17 bases had no gene match. The CDR3 loop spans 18 amino acids. Germline V lookup: CDR1 MNHNS, CDR2 SASEGT. CDR3 DNA: TGTGCCAGCAGTTCCCGAAGGGTGGCAGGGGGCAGCGCCGGGGAGCTGTTTTTT. The encoded protein is CASSSRRVAGGSAGELFF.

This clonotype was seen many times. J is TRBJ1-6 and V is TRBV6-5, with TRBD1 identical over 8 bases. V trimming: 0 bases; J trimming: 5 bases; junction bases outside the gene matches: 0. The CDR3 contains 15 residues. Germline assignment: CDR1 MNHEY and CDR2 SVGAGI. The CDR3 DNA follows: TGTGCCAGCAGTTACTCGGGACAGGATAATTCACCCCTCCACTTT. It yields the protein CASSYSGQDNSPLHF.